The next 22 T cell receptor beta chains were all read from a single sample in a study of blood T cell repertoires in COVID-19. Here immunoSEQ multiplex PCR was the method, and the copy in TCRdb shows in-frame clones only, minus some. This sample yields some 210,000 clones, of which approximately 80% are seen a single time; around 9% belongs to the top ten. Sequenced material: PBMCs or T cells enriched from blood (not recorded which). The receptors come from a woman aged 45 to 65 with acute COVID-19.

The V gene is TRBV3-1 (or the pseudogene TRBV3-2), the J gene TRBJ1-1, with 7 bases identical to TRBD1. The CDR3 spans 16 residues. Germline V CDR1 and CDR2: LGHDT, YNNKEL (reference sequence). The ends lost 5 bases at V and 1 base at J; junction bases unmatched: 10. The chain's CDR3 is CASSGSQGGQNTEAFF. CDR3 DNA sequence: TGTGCCAGCAGCGGTAGCCAGGGGGGACAGAACACTGAAGCTTTCTTT.

Here the CDR3 reads CATSRSYVYTQYF. The DNA for the CDR3 is TGTGCCACCAGCAGATCTTATGTCTATACGCAGTATTTT. J is TRBJ2-3 and V is TRBV15; the D is unclear. This CDR3 is 13 amino acids long. Trimming left V 2 bases short and J 7 bases short, with 10 bases between. Per the germline V gene, CDR1 is LNHNV and CDR2 is YYDKDF (reference sequence). Full variable domain (remainder filled in from reference TRBV15 and TRBJ2-3): DAMVIQNPRYQVTQFGKPVTLSCSQTLNHNVMYWYQQKSSQAPKLLFHYYDKDFNNEADTPDNFQSRRPNTSFCFLDIRSPGLGDTAMYLCATSRSYVYTQYFGPGTRLTVL.

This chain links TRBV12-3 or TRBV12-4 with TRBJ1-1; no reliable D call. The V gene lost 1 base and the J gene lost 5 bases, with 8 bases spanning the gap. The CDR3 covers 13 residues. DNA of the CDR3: TGTGCCAGCAGTTTAGGGGCTGGAACTGAAGCTTTCTTT. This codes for CASSLGAGTEAFF.

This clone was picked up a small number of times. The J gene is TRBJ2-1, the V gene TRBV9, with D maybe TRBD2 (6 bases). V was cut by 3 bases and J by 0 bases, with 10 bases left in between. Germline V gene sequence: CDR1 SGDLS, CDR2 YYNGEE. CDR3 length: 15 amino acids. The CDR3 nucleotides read TGTGCCAGCAGCGGCGCTAGCGCCTCCTACAATGAGCAGTTCTTC. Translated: CASSGASASYNEQFF.

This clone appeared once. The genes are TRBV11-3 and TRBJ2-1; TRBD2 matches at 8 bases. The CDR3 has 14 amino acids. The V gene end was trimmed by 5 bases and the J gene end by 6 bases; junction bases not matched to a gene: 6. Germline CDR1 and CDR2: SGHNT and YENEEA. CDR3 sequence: CASSGAGGRNEQFF. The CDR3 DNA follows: TGTGCCAGCAGCGGGGCGGGAGGTCGCAATGAGCAGTTCTTC.

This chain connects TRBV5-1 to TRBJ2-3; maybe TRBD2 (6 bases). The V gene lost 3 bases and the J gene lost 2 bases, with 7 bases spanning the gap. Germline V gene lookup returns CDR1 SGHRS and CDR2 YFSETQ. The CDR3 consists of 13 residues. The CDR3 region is CASSWTNTDTQYF. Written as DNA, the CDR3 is TGCGCCAGCAGCTGGACTAACACAGATACGCAGTATTTT.

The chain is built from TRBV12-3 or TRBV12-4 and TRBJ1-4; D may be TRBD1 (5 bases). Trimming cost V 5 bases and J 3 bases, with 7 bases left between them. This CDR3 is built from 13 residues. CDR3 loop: CASSQGSNEKLFF. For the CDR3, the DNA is TGTGCCAGCAGTCAGGGATCTAATGAAAAACTGTTTTTT.

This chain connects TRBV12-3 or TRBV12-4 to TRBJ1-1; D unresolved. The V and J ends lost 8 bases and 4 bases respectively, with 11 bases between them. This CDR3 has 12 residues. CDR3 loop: CASAKGGTEAFF. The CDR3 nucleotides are TGTGCCAGCGCTAAGGGAGGCACTGAAGCTTTCTTT.

CDR3 in amino acids: CASSLAVASGYSYEQYF. In DNA, the CDR3 is TGTGCCAGCAGCTTAGCGGTGGCTAGCGGGTACTCCTACGAGCAGTACTTC. This rearrangement joins TRBV7-2 to TRBJ2-7, with 8 bases lining up with TRBD2. Germline assignment: CDR1 SGHTA and CDR2 FQGNSA. After removal of 0 bases from V and 0 bases from J, the junction contained 7 bases not matched to a gene. The CDR3 consists of 17 residues.

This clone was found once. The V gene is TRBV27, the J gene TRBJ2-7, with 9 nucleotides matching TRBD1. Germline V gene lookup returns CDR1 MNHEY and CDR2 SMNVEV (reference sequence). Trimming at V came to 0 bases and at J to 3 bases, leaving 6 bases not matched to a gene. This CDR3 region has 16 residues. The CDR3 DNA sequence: TGTGCCAGCAGTTTATCGACGGGGACAGGGTACTACGAGCAGTACTTC. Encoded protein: CASSLSTGTGYYEQYF.

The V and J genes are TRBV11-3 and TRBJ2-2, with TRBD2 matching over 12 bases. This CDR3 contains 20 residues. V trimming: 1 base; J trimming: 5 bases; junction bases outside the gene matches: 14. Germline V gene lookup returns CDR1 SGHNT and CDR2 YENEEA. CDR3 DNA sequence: TGTGCCAGCAGCTTAGGAGCGGGTTTGACTAGCGGGAGTTTAACCGGGGAGCTGTTTTTT. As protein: CASSLGAGLTSGSLTGELFF.

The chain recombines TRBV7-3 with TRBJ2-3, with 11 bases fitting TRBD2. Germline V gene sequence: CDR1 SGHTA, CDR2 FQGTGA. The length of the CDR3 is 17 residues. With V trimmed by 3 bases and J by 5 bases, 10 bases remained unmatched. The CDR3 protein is CASSFTTTSGIKDTQYF. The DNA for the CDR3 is TGTGCCAGCAGCTTTACCACGACTAGCGGGATCAAAGATACGCAGTATTTT.

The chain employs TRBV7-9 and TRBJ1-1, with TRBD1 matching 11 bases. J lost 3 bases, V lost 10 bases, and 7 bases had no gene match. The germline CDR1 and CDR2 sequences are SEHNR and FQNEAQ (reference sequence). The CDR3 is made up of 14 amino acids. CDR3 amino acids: CATSGTGGHTEAFF. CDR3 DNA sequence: TGTGCCACCTCCGGGACAGGGGGGCACACTGAAGCTTTCTTT.

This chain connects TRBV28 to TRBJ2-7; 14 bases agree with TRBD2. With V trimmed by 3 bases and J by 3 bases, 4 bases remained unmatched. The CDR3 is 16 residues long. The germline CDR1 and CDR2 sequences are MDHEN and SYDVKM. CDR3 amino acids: CASSLTSGRAFYEQYF. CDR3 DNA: TGTGCCAGCAGTTTGACTAGCGGGAGGGCCTTCTACGAGCAGTACTTC.

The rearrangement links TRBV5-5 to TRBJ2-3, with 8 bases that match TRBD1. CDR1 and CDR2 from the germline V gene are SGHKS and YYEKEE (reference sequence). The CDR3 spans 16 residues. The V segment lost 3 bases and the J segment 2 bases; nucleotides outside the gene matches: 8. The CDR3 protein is CASSSEDREITDTQYF. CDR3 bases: TGTGCCAGCAGCTCCGAGGACAGGGAGATCACAGATACGCAGTATTTT.

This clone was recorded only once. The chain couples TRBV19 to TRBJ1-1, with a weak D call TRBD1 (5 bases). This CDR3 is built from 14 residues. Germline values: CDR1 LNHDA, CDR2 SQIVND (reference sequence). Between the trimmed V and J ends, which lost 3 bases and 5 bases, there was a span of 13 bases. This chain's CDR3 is CASSMEGARTEAFF. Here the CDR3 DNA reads TGTGCCAGTAGTATGGAAGGGGCGCGGACTGAAGCTTTCTTT.

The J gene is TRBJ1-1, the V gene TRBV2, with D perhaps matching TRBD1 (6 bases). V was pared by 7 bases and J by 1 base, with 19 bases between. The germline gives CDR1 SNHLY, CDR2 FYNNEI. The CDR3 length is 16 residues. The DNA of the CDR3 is TGTGCCAGCAATGGGGACACCGGCTTCAGGAACACTGAAGCTTTCTTT. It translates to CASNGDTGFRNTEAFF.

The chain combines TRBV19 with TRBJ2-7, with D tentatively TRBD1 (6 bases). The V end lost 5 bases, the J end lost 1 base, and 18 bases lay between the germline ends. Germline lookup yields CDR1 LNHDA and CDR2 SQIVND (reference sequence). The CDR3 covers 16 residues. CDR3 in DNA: TGTGCCAGTAGTCCCCCGGGACACTTCCCATCCTACGAGCAGTACTTC. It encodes CASSPPGHFPSYEQYF.

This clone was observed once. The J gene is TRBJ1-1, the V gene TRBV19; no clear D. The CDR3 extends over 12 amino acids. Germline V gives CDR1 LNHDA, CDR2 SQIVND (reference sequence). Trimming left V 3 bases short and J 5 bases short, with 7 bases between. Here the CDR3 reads CASSIIGTEAFF. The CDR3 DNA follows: TGTGCCAGTAGTATCATCGGGACTGAAGCTTTCTTT.

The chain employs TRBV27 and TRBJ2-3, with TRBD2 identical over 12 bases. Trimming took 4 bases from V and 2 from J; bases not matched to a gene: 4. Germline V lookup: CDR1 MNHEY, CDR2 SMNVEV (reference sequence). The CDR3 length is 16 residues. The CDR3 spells CASSSWTSGATDTQYF. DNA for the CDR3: TGTGCCAGCAGTTCCTGGACTAGCGGGGCCACAGATACGCAGTATTTT.

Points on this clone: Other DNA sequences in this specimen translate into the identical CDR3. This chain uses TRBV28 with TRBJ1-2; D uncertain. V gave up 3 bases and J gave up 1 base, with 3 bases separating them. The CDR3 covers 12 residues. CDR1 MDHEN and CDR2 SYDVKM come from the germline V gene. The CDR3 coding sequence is TGTGCCAGCAGTTTGCGTAACTATGGCTACACCTTC. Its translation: CASSLRNYGYTF.

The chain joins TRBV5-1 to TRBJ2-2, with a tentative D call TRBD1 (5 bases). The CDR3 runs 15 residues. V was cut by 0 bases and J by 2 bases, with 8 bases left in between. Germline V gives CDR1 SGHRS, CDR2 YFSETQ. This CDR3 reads CASSLDGHNTGELFF. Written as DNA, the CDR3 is TGCGCCAGCAGCTTGGACGGACATAACACCGGGGAGCTGTTTTTT. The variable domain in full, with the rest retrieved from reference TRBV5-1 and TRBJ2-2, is KAGVTQTPRYLIKTRGQQVTLSCSPISGHRSVSWYQQTPGQGLQFLFEYFSETQRNKGNFPGRFSGRQFSNSRSEMNVSTLELGDSALYLCASSLDGHNTGELFFGEGSRLTVL.